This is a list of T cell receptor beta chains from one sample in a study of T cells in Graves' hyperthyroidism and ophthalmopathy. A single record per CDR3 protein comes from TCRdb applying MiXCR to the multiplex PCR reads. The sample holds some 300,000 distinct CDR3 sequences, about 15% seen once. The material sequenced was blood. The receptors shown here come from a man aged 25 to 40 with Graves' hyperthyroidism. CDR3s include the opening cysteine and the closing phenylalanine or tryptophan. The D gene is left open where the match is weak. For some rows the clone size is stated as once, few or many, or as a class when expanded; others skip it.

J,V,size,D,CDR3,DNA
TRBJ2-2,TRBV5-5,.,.,CASSLVYSAGELFF,TGTGCCAGCAGCTTAGTCTATAGCGCCGGGGAGCTGTTTTTT
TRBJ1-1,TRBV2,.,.,CASSAWGEGTEAFF,TGTGCCAGCAGTGCCTGGGGCGAGGGCACTGAAGCTTTCTTT
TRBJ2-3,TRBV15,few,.,CATSRDKLGADTQYF,TGTGCCACCAGCAGAGATAAGTTGGGGGCGGATACGCAGTATTTT
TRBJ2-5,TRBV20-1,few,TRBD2,CSARGLAEETQYF,TGCAGTGCTAGGGGACTAGCTGAGGAGACCCAGTACTTC
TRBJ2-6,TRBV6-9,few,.,CASSLGGRLDSGANVLTF,TGTGCCAGCAGTTTAGGGGGGCGCCTTGATTCTGGGGCCAACGTCCTGACTTTC
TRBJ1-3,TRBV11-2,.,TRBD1,CASSSGQGISGNTIYF,TGTGCCAGCAGCTCGGGACAGGGGATATCTGGAAACACCATATATTTT
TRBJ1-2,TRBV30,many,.,CAWSTQTNRYGYTF,TGTGCCTGGAGTACACAAACGAATCGCTATGGCTACACCTTC
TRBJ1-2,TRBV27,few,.,CASSFPSTSTTFNYGYTF,TGTGCCAGCAGTTTTCCCTCGACATCGACAACGTTTAACTATGGCTACACCTTC
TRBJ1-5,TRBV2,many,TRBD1,CASGRTGANLNQPQHF,TGTGCCAGCGGAAGGACAGGGGCAAACCTCAATCAGCCCCAGCATTTT
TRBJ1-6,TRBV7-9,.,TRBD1,CASSPHPTGMNSPLHF,TGTGCCAGCAGCCCCCATCCGACAGGGATGAATTCACCCCTCCACTTT
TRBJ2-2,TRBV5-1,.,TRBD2,CASSPYLAGGYGELFF,TGCGCCAGCAGCCCATATCTAGCGGGAGGTTACGGGGAGCTGTTTTTT
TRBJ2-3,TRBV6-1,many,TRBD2,CASGQPGLAGADTQYF,TGTGCCAGCGGCCAACCGGGACTAGCGGGAGCAGATACGCAGTATTTT
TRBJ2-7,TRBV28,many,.,CASSLGWSYEQYF,TGTGCCAGCAGTTTGGGCTGGTCCTACGAGCAGTACTTC
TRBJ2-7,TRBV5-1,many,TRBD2,CASSYGGTSSYEQYF,TGCGCCAGCAGCTATGGTGGGACTAGCTCCTACGAGCAGTACTTC
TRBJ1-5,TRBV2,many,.,CASSEARLASNQPQHF,TGTGCCAGCAGTGAAGCGAGACTCGCTAGCAATCAGCCCCAGCATTTT
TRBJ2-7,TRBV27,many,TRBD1,CASRRSGGIYEQYF,TGTGCCAGCAGACGCTCAGGGGGAATCTACGAGCAGTACTTC
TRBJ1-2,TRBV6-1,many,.,CASSSLGGGTNYGYTF,TGTGCCAGCAGTTCCCTAGGGGGGGGCACTAACTATGGCTACACCTTC
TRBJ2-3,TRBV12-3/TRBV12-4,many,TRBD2,CASSLFVGGSYADTQYF,TGTGCCAGCAGTTTGTTCGTCGGCGGGAGTTACGCAGATACGCAGTATTTT
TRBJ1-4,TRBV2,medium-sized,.,CASSQTGGKLFF,TGTGCCAGCAGTCAAACAGGAGGCAAACTGTTTTTT
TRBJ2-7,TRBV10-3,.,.,CAISSGGGPYEQYF,TGTGCCATCTCTTCCGGGGGAGGCCCCTACGAGCAGTACTTC
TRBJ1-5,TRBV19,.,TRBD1,CASSIGQGSNQPQHF,TGTGCCAGTAGTATAGGACAGGGAAGCAATCAGCCCCAGCATTTT
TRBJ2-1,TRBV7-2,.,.,CASSYISSNEQFF,TGTGCCAGCAGCTATATATCCAGCAATGAGCAGTTCTTC
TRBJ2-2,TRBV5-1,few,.,CASSLTGISKGGELFF,TGCGCCAGCAGCTTGACCGGGATCTCTAAGGGCGGGGAGCTGTTTTTT
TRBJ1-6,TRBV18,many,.,CASSPTDHNSPLHF,TGTGCCAGCTCACCAACAGACCATAATTCACCCCTCCACTTT
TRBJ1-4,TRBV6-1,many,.,CASTGDVTNEKLFF,TGTGCCAGCACCGGGGACGTCACTAATGAAAAACTGTTTTTT
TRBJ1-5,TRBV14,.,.,CASSQGHRRGQPQHF,TGTGCCAGCAGCCAAGGACACCGACGGGGTCAGCCCCAGCATTTT
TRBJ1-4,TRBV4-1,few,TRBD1,CASSQSIRGQANEKLFF,TGCGCCAGCAGCCAATCTATCAGGGGGCAGGCTAATGAAAAACTGTTTTTT
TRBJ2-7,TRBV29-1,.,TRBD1,CSVRDSDSYEQYF,TGCAGCGTTCGGGACAGCGACTCCTACGAGCAGTACTTC
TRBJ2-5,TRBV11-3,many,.,CASRWAEETQYF,TGTGCCAGCCGCTGGGCAGAAGAGACCCAGTACTTC
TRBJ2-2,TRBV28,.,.,CASYNRAGAGELFF,TGTGCCAGCTACAACAGGGCAGGGGCCGGGGAGCTGTTTTTT
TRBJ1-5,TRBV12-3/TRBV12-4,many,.,CASRVSNQPQHF,TGTGCCAGCAGAGTGAGCAATCAGCCCCAGCATTTT
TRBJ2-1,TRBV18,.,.,CASSPPPRNEQFF,TGTGCCAGCTCCCCTCCCCCCCGGAATGAGCAGTTCTTC
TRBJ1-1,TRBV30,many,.,CAWSIGTGSLEAFF,TGTGCCTGGAGTATAGGCACAGGTAGCCTTGAAGCTTTCTTT
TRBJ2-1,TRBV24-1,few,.,CATQGLQGNNEQFF,TGTGCCACCCAGGGACTTCAAGGGAACAATGAGCAGTTCTTC
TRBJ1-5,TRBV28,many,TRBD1,CASSFPDRVNQPQHF,TGTGCCAGCAGTTTCCCGGACAGGGTTAATCAGCCCCAGCATTTT
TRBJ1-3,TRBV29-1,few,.,CSVEDLGNTIYF,TGCAGCGTTGAAGACCTTGGAAACACCATATATTTT
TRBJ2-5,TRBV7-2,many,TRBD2,CASSAGLAAETQYF,TGTGCCAGCAGCGCGGGACTAGCCGCAGAGACCCAGTACTTC
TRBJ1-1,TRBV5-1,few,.,CASSLDGEAFF,TGCGCCAGCAGCTTGGACGGTGAAGCTTTCTTT
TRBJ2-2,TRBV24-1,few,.,CATSGGAPGELFF,TGTGCCACCAGTGGCGGGGCCCCCGGGGAGCTGTTTTTT
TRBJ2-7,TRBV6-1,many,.,CASSRQKGVPYEQYF,TGTGCCAGCAGTCGACAGAAAGGAGTCCCCTACGAGCAGTACTTC
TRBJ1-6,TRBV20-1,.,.,CSARDPVVSPLHF,TGCAGTGCTAGAGATCCCGTTGTGTCACCCCTCCACTTT
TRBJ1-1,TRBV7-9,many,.,CASSLIRGGDTEAFF,TGTGCCAGCAGCTTAATCCGGGGGGGGGACACTGAAGCTTTCTTT
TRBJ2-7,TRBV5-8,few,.,CASSFSGESSYEQYF,TGTGCCAGCAGCTTCTCAGGGGAGAGCTCCTACGAGCAGTACTTC
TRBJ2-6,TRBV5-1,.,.,CASSIGSPAGANVLTF,TGCGCCAGCAGCATAGGGAGCCCCGCTGGGGCCAACGTCCTGACTTTC
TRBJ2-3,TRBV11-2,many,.,CASSFFRRTDTQYF,TGTGCCAGCAGCTTTTTCAGGCGCACAGATACGCAGTATTTT
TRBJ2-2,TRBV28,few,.,CASSLLSALGPTGELFF,TGTGCCAGCAGTTTATTGTCAGCGTTGGGGCCCACCGGGGAGCTGTTTTTT
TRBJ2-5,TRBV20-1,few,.,CSARDPRTQETQYF,TGCAGTGCTAGAGATCCACGTACCCAAGAGACCCAGTACTTC
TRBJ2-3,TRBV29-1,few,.,CSSRARGFRVSTDTQYF,TGCAGCTCGCGCGCGCGAGGTTTCAGGGTTAGCACAGATACGCAGTATTTT
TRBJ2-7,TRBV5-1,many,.,CASSFVDGTYEQYF,TGCGCCAGCAGCTTTGTCGACGGGACCTACGAGCAGTACTTC
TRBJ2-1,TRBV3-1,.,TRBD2,CASSQALAGYNEQFF,TGTGCCAGCAGCCAAGCACTAGCGGGCTACAATGAGCAGTTCTTC
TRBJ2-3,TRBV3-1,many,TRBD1,CASSQAPGGVDTQYF,TGTGCCAGCAGCCAAGCACCAGGGGGCGTAGATACGCAGTATTTT
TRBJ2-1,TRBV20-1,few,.,CSARDGGAEQFF,TGCAGTGCTAGAGATGGGGGGGCGGAGCAGTTCTTC
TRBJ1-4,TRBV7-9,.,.,CASSRQVGGFNEKLFF,TGTGCCAGCAGCCGTCAAGTTGGGGGGTTCAATGAAAAACTGTTTTTT
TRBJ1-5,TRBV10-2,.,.,CASSVGANQPQHF,TGCGCCAGCAGTGTTGGGGCCAATCAGCCCCAGCATTTT